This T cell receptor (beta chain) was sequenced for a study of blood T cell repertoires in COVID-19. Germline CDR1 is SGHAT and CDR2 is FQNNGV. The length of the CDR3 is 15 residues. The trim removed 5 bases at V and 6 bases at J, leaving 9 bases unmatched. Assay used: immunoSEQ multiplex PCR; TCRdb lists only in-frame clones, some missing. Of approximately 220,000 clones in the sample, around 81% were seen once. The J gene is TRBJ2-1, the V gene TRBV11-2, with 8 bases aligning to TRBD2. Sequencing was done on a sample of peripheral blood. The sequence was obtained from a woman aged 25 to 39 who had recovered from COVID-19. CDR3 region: CASSPASGSVNEQFF. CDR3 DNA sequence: TGTGCCAGCAGCCCAGCCAGCGGGAGTGTCAATGAGCAGTTCTTC.